This T cell receptor (beta chain) derives from a study of T-cell reconstitution after alpha-beta-depleted transplantation in children. CDR3 size: 15 residues. The V gene lost 5 bases and the J gene lost 2 bases, with 14 bases spanning the gap. From germline, CDR1 is SGHTA and CDR2 FQGNSA. This clonotype was seen at least ten times. Its target is unknown. Preparation of the TCRbeta library was carried out with unique molecular identifiers. TCRdb reanalysed the PCR reads using MiXCR and keeps one entry per CDR3 protein. The sample includes 450,000 to 550,000 distinct CDR3 sequences, 10% to 12% of them seen just once. Study-level results: It was surviving recipient T cells and thymic progenitors that gave some patients high TCRbeta diversity at day 60. T-cell numbers and diversity one year post-transplant derived largely from freshly generated T cells. Expanded graft clones numbering several hundred reportedly gave rise to alpha-beta T cells about two months after transplant.

This receptor was identified in a female patient aged 2 to 10 who had a stem cell transplant for aplastic anemia, so the T cells may come from the graft donor. The J gene is TRBJ2-3, the V gene TRBV7-2, with D perhaps being TRBD1 or TRBD2 (5 bases each). The sample consisted of PBMCs, mostly from graft donor cells, taken 180 days after TCRalphabeta/CD19-depleted stem cell transplant. This CDR3 reads CASSRSGTITDTQYF. The CDR3 nucleotides are TGTGCCAGCAGCCGATCTGGGACGATCACAGATACGCAGTATTTT.